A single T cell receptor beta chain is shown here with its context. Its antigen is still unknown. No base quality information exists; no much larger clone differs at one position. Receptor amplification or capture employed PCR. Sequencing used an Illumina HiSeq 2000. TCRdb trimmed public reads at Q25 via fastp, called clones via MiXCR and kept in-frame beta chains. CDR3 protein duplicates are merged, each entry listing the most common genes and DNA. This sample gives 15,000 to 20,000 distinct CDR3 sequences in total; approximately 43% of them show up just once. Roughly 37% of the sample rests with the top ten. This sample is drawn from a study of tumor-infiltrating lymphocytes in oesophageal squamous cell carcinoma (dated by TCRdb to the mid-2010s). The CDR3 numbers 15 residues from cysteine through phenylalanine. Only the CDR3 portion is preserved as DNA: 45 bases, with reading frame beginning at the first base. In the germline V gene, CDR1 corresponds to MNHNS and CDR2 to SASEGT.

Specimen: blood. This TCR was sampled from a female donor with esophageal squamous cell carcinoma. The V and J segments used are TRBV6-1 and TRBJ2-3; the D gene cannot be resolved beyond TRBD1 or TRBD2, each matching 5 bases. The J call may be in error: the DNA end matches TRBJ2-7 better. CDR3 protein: CASSEEADTFYEQYF. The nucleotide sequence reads TGTGCCAGCAGTGAAGAAGCGGACACCTTCTACGAGCAGTACTTC.